A single sample gave rise to the 20 T cell receptor beta chains below, sequenced in a study of shared T cell receptors in the human thymus. Here immunoSEQ multiplex PCR was the method, and the copy in TCRdb shows in-frame clones only, minus some. In the table there are hundreds of thousands of clones, around 87% of which are singletons. This sample also appeared in a second study, on human thymus T cells.

Source material: thymocytes. Receptors originate from a boy under two years old with a congenital heart defect.

The V and J genes are TRBV6-5 and TRBJ2-3; 7 bases match TRBD2. Germline CDR1 reads MNHEY; CDR2 reads SVGAGI. V dropped 8 bases and J dropped 4; count of bases not matched to a gene: 12. The CDR3 totals 15 residues. DNA of the CDR3: TGTGCCAGCGGCACTAGCGTGACGGTCCCAGATACGCAGTATTTT. Its translation is CASGTSVTVPDTQYF.

This clone was counted a single time. The gene calls are TRBV9 and TRBJ2-3, with a weak D call TRBD1 (6 bases). V shed 4 bases and J shed 4 bases, with 16 bases lying between them. The CDR3 consists of 15 residues. CDR1 SGDLS and CDR2 YYNGEE come from the germline V gene. The DNA of the CDR3 is TGTGCCAGCAGCCATGAGGGGGTGGTGGCAGATACGCAGTATTTT. Its translation is CASSHEGVVADTQYF.

The chain links TRBV4-3 to TRBJ1-3, with 10 bases matching TRBD1. CDR3 length equals 20 residues. Germline CDR1 LGHNA, CDR2 YSLEER. J gave up 4 bases and V 1 base, and 16 bases lay outside the gene matches. CDR3 region: CASSQVEGQGSPFKGNTIYF. In DNA, the CDR3 is TGCGCCAGCAGCCAAGTCGAGGGACAGGGGAGTCCCTTTAAAGGAAACACCATATATTTT.

V and J are TRBV6-1 and TRBJ2-7, with TRBD1 identical over 7 bases. Germline V gene lookup returns CDR1 MNHNS and CDR2 SASEGT. This CDR3 region has 15 residues. V trimming: 6 bases; J trimming: 5 bases; junction bases outside the gene matches: 13. This CDR3 is CASSPRTGAVHEQYF. The CDR3 DNA is TGTGCCAGCAGCCCCCGGACAGGCGCGGTCCACGAGCAGTACTTC.

The chain has TRBV15 and TRBJ2-2; 9 bases are shared with TRBD2. There are 14 residues in the CDR3. Trimming took 11 bases from V and 2 from J; bases not matched to a gene: 6. Per germline, CDR1 LNHNV and CDR2 YYDKDF (reference sequence). The CDR3 reads CAAGGGDNTGELFF. The CDR3 bases are TGTGCCGCGGGAGGGGGGGATAACACCGGGGAGCTGTTTTTT.

The chain couples TRBV5-1 to TRBJ1-2; 10 bases are a match to TRBD1. V lost 3 bases, J lost 6 bases, and 8 bases stayed unmatched. CDR1 is SGHRS, CDR2 YFSETQ, per germline. The CDR3 spans 15 residues. In nucleotides, the CDR3 is TGCGCCAGCAGCTCCCGGGACAGGGGAGTAAATGGCTACACCTTC. Translating it yields CASSSRDRGVNGYTF.

J is TRBJ1-4 and V is TRBV7-2; unclear D gene. V lost 7 bases and J lost 7, with 19 bases in between. The CDR3 loop spans 15 amino acids. Germline CDR1 reads SGHTA; CDR2 reads FQGNSA. Written as DNA, the CDR3 is TGTGCCAGCACCGCGGCGTCCTCCGGTACTGAAAAACTGTTTTTT. It yields the protein CASTAASSGTEKLFF.

The chain couples TRBV7-9 to TRBJ2-2; TRBD1 matches at 7 bases. Germline V gene lookup returns CDR1 SEHNR and CDR2 FQNEAQ (reference sequence). This CDR3 comprises 15 residues. After removal of 2 bases from V and 7 bases from J, the junction contained 7 bases not matched to a gene. The CDR3 here is CASSLQGGRNGELFF. In DNA form, the CDR3 reads TGTGCCAGCAGCTTACAAGGGGGCAGGAACGGGGAGCTGTTTTTT.

For this clone: This sample includes further DNA sequences coding for the same CDR3. V usage is TRBV6-5 and J usage is TRBJ1-5; no clear D gene. Per germline, CDR1 MNHEY and CDR2 SVGAGI. The V end was cut by 6 bases, the J end by 0 bases, with 6 bases between. The CDR3 is 13 residues long. CDR3 in amino acids: CASSPVSNQPQHF. The CDR3 DNA sequence: TGTGCCAGCAGCCCAGTTAGCAATCAGCCCCAGCATTTT.

This chain links TRBV27 with TRBJ1-1, with 7 bases that match TRBD1. V was pared by 6 bases and J by 4 bases, with 11 bases of the junction left unmatched. This CDR3 has 15 residues. Germline-derived CDR1 and CDR2 are MNHEY and SMNVEV (reference sequence). This chain's CDR3 is CASSLQGRLGTEAFF. CDR3 sequence (DNA): TGTGCCAGCAGCCTACAGGGGCGGTTGGGCACTGAAGCTTTCTTT.

The J gene is TRBJ1-2, the V gene TRBV30; 7 bases are a match to TRBD1. J lost 6 bases, V lost 5 bases, and 12 bases had no gene match. Germline CDR1 is GTSNPN and CDR2 is SVGIG (reference sequence). CDR3 size: 14 residues. The chain's CDR3 is CAWAPIDREDGYTF. The CDR3 DNA reads TGTGCCTGGGCCCCCATCGACAGGGAGGATGGCTACACCTTC.

The chain employs TRBV7-9 and TRBJ2-7, with a possible D match to TRBD2 (5 bases). CDR3 length equals 12 residues. Germline V gene sequence: CDR1 SEHNR, CDR2 FQNEAQ (reference sequence). V was pared by 3 bases and J by 6 bases, with 9 bases between. DNA for the CDR3: TGTGCCAGCAGCTTCGGGGATTCCGAGCAGTACTTC. It translates to CASSFGDSEQYF.

This rearrangement joins TRBV13 to TRBJ2-7; the match to TRBD1 covers 9 bases. The CDR3 has 14 residues. Germline trimming cut 2 bases from V and 2 bases from J; bases unmatched to any gene: 1. CDR1 is PRHDT, CDR2 FYEKMQ, per germline (reference sequence). The CDR3 loop reads CASSLRDRAYEQYF. The CDR3 nucleotides read TGTGCCAGCAGCTTAAGGGACAGGGCCTACGAGCAGTACTTC.

This chain links TRBV4-2 with TRBJ2-1, with D possibly being TRBD2 (6 bases). V was cut by 5 bases and J by 0 bases, with 20 bases left in between. There are 18 residues in the CDR3. Germline values: CDR1 LGHNA, CDR2 YNFKEQ. Written as DNA, the CDR3 is TGTGCCAGCAGCTCCCTTGGGGAGGAAGGGAGCTCCTACAATGAGCAGTTCTTC. It is translated as CASSSLGEEGSSYNEQFF.

The V call is TRBV27, the J call TRBJ2-2, with D uncertain. This CDR3 is 12 amino acids long. V was clipped by 2 bases and J by 6 bases, with 4 bases between them. Germline assignment: CDR1 MNHEY and CDR2 SMNVEV (reference sequence). Here the CDR3 reads CASSLEAGELFF. The DNA for the CDR3 is TGTGCCAGCAGTTTAGAGGCCGGGGAGCTGTTTTTT.

The chain links TRBV27 to TRBJ2-2; 8 bases are shared with TRBD2. The germline CDR1 and CDR2 sequences are MNHEY and SMNVEV (reference sequence). The V segment lost 7 bases and the J segment 3 bases; nucleotides outside the gene matches: 10. The CDR3 has 16 amino acids. DNA for the CDR3: TGTGCCAGCACTTCGGGAGGGGAAGGGGACACCGGGGAGCTGTTTTTT. This encodes CASTSGGEGDTGELFF.

The chain carries TRBV2 and TRBJ1-1; no clear D gene. There are 18 residues in the CDR3. Trimming pared 6 bases from V and 4 bases from J, leaving 27 bases between. Germline V lookup: CDR1 SNHLY, CDR2 FYNNEI. The CDR3 DNA reads TGTGCCAGCAGACCCCGCGGGCACCCCGACCCTTGGGGCACTGAAGCTTTCTTT. Encoded protein: CASRPRGHPDPWGTEAFF.

About this clone: The same CDR3 arises from other DNA sequences in this sample as well. The chain uses TRBV5-6 and TRBJ2-7, with 9 positions matching TRBD1. Germline V gene sequence: CDR1 SGHDT, CDR2 YYEEEE. The CDR3 is 15 residues long. The V segment lost 2 bases and the J segment 1 base; nucleotides outside the gene matches: 4. Here the CDR3 DNA reads TGTGCCAGCAGCTTTCCGGGACAGGGATCCTACGAGCAGTACTTC. Translating gives CASSFPGQGSYEQYF. Drawing the rest from reference TRBV5-6 and TRBJ2-7, the complete variable domain is DAGVTQSPTHLIKTRGQQVTLRCSPKSGHDTVSWYQQALGQGPQFIFQYYEEEERQRGNFPDRFSGHQFPNYSSELNVNALLLGDSALYLCASSFPGQGSYEQYFGPGTRLTVT.

This clone was detected only a few times. The chain links TRBV30 to TRBJ2-1; 13 bases fit TRBD2. Germline V lookup: CDR1 GTSNPN, CDR2 SVGIG (reference sequence). J gave up 9 bases and V 5 bases, and 13 bases lay outside the gene matches. The CDR3 spans 16 residues. CDR3 sequence (DNA): TGTGCCTGGGTGGGGACTAGCGGGATGACCTCGAGTGAGCAGTTCTTC. Translated: CAWVGTSGMTSSEQFF.

The chain couples TRBV14 to TRBJ2-7; a weak D match, TRBD2 (5 bases). This CDR3 is built from 13 residues. Germline V gene data show CDR1 as SGHDN and CDR2 as FVKESK. The V end was cut by 0 bases, the J end by 4 bases, with 7 bases between. CDR3 nucleotide sequence: TGTGCCAGCAGCCAAGATTTAGCGTACGAGCAGTACTTC. This codes for CASSQDLAYEQYF.